Described below is a single TCR beta chain sequence and its context. Its target is unknown. Deletions cut 2 bases from V and 0 bases from J, with 7 bases between. This CDR3 is 15 amino acids long. Per the germline V gene, CDR1 is LNHNV and CDR2 is YYDKDF (reference sequence). The sample belongs to a study of the immune and genomic landscape of osteosarcoma. Study as a whole: Patients were around 60% male; roughly 73% had localized disease. Study findings and constraints: Reference clonality came from outside normal skin and healthy blood, not matched tissue. Compared with cold C1, the hot C3 cluster had higher, still-low clonality.

Primary, local recurrence and metastasis osteosarcoma tumors were taken after treatment from poor-prognosis patients. Sequencing was performed with immunoSEQ multiplex PCR; in TCRdb, only in-frame clones are kept and a portion is missing. The sample consists of about 6,200 clones, 55% to 75% of them appearing once. The TCR comes from a human donor with osteosarcoma. The chain is built from TRBV15 and TRBJ1-4, with D perhaps TRBD1 (5 bases). Sequencing was carried out using osteosarcoma tumor tissue from the lung. The DNA for the CDR3 is TGTGCCACCAGCAGAACGACAGCAACTAATGAAAAACTGTTTTTT. The encoded protein is CATSRTTATNEKLFF.